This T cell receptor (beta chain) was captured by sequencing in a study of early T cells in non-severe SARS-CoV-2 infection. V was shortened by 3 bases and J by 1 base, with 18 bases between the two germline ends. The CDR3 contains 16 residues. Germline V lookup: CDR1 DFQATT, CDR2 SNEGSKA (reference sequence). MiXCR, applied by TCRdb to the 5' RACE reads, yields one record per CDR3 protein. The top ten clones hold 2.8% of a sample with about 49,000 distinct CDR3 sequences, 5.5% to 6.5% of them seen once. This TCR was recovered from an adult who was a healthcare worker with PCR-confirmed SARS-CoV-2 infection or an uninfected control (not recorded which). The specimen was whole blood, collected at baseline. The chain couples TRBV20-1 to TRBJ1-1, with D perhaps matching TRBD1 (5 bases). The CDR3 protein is CSASLTFGHTNTEAFF. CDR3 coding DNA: TGCAGTGCTAGTCTAACTTTCGGACATACGAACACTGAAGCTTTCTTT.